This entry features one TCR beta chain sequence. Its specificity is unknown. Samples with a second dose at about 4 or about 12 weeks were pooled together. The repertoire was sequenced with immunoSEQ multiplex PCR; TCRdb's copy has only in-frame clones and lacks some. The sample contains approximately 61,000 clones, around 80% of which appear only once. The sample originates from a study of T cell responses to AZD1222 COVID-19 vaccine. General observations from the study: Mostly white British, mostly female donors; authors suggested clonal diversity may be underestimated. Repertoires were collected only later (after the peak T cell response had occurred). Spike-specific TCR breadth and depth grew following two AZD1222 doses.

Germline CDR1 reads LGHDT; CDR2 reads YNNKEL (reference sequence). Deletions cut 1 base from V and 3 bases from J, with 15 bases between. The CDR3 consists of 16 residues. Sequenced material: peripheral blood, taken 28 days after the second AZD1222 dose. The rearrangement uses TRBV3-1 (or the pseudogene TRBV3-2) and TRBJ2-5; maybe TRBD2 (6 bases). This TCR came from an adult who received the AZD1222 COVID-19 vaccine. CDR3: CASSQVVGLPKETQYF. CDR3 nucleotides: TGTGCCAGCAGCCAAGTTGTAGGACTACCTAAAGAGACCCAGTACTTC.